This TCR beta chain was identified in a study of Ad26.COV2.S vaccination and SARS-CoV-2 variants. Sample treatment: roughly 18 received Ad26.COV2.S at low or high dose, single or two shots; several received placebo; per-sample allocation not given. Sample collection was performed on day 63 after the first vaccine or placebo injection. Sequencing was performed with immunoSEQ multiplex PCR; in TCRdb, only in-frame clones are kept and a portion is missing. The sample consists of some 420,000 clones, around 89% of them appearing once. CDR3 length equals 16 residues. The trim removed 4 bases at V and 1 base at J, leaving 11 bases unmatched. Germline V gene sequence: CDR1 SGHTS, CDR2 YDEGEE.

The input for sequencing was peripheral blood, taken in a trial of Ad26.COV2.S vaccine versus placebo. The receptor's source is a person aged 18-60 years who received the Ad26.COV2.S COVID-19 vaccine or a placebo. The rearrangement joins TRBV5-8 to TRBJ2-7; 7 bases map to TRBD1. The CDR3 reads CASSPGTEFGSYEQYF. CDR3 sequence (DNA): TGTGCCAGCAGCCCCGGGACAGAGTTCGGGTCCTACGAGCAGTACTTC.